The 18 T cell receptor beta chains below come from one sample, sequenced in a study of T cell repertoires in cytomegalovirus infection. TCRdb fed the reads into MiXCR, producing one record per CDR3 protein. The repertoire holds around 630,000 distinct CDR3 sequences, 20% to 30% seen once, with approximately 8.2% in the top ten. The specimen was CD8+ T cells from PBMCs. The receptors were sampled from a human donor in good health (CMV status not recorded). Some clones in this sample may be carry-over from other donors' samples.

This clonotype has a handful of counts. The chain joins TRBV14 to TRBJ1-3; D is unresolved. This CDR3 is 18 amino acids long. The germline V gene encodes CDR1 SGHDN and CDR2 FVKESK. The V and J ends lost 4 bases and 4 bases respectively, with 23 bases between them. The CDR3 loop reads CASSRGKTAVVEGNTIYF. As DNA, the CDR3 is TGTGCCAGCAGCCGAGGGAAGACCGCGGTGGTGGAAGGAAACACCATATATTTT.

The rearrangement joins TRBV14 to TRBJ2-1, with 9 bases matching TRBD2. Germline V lookup: CDR1 SGHDN, CDR2 FVKESK. The CDR3 is 17 amino acids. V lost 1 base to trimming and J lost 7 bases; unmatched junction nucleotides: 11. The CDR3 region is CASSQVIRGLAGNEQFF. The CDR3 DNA reads as TGTGCCAGCAGCCAAGTCATTAGAGGGCTAGCGGGGAATGAGCAGTTCTTC.

V and J are TRBV20-1 and TRBJ2-1, with D possibly TRBD1 on 5 matching bases. The germline V and J ends were trimmed by 3 bases and 6 bases, with 18 bases remaining between them. The germline CDR1 and CDR2 sequences are DFQATT and SNEGSKA (reference sequence). The CDR3 sequence is 15 residues long. The CDR3 reads CSARKLDDSFNEQFF. Here the CDR3 DNA reads TGCAGTGCTAGGAAACTGGACGACAGCTTCAATGAGCAGTTCTTC.

Of note for this clonotype: At one end, the junction sequence differs from germline, possibly due to a read error. The chain carries TRBV27 and TRBJ2-3, with D tentatively TRBD2 (5 bases). In germline, CDR1 is MNHEY, CDR2 SMNVEV (reference sequence). The CDR3 runs to 17 residues. The CDR3 loop is CASILFESGENTDTQYF. Written as DNA, the CDR3 is TGTGCCAGCATTTTATTCGAGTCCGGGGAGAACACAGATACGCAGTATTTT.

To note about this clonotype: A single base separates this from a much larger clone, so it may be a read error. The chain employs TRBV14 and TRBJ2-7, with 7 bases fitting TRBD1. CDR1 is SGHDN, CDR2 FVKESK, per germline. CDR3 length: 15 residues. CDR3 region: CASNQDTGELYEQYF. Here the CDR3 DNA reads TGTGCCAGCAACCAAGATACAGGGGAGCTTTACGAGCAGTACTTC.

The chain employs TRBV27 and TRBJ2-5; the D is unclear. Deletions cut 7 bases from V and 2 bases from J, with 8 bases between. CDR3 length: 12 amino acids. Germline V gene data show CDR1 as MNHEY and CDR2 as SMNVEV (reference sequence). The CDR3 DNA reads as TGTGCCAGCAAGCGAGGACAAGAGACCCAGTACTTC. Protein product: CASKRGQETQYF.

A remark on this clonotype: Relative to the germline gene, one junction end is altered; a read error may explain this. V usage is TRBV7-9 and J usage is TRBJ2-6; D possibly corresponds to TRBD1 (5 bases). Germline values: CDR1 SEHNR, CDR2 FQNEAQ (reference sequence). The CDR3 length is 14 residues. CDR3 coding DNA: TGTGCCAGCAGCCAAACGGCTGGGGCCAACATCCTGACTTTC. Amino acids: CASSQTAGANILTF.

The V call is TRBV6-2 or TRBV6-3, the J call TRBJ2-7; 13 nucleotides align to TRBD2. V gave up 0 bases and J gave up 3 bases; unmatched junction bases: 2. Germline V gene lookup returns CDR1 MNHEY and CDR2 SVGEGT. This CDR3 has 16 residues. The CDR3 loop reads CASSYSGTSGDYEQYF. The CDR3 nucleotides read TGTGCCAGCAGTTACTCGGGGACTAGCGGGGACTACGAGCAGTACTTC.

This clonotype was seen more than once but under ten times. The rearrangement uses TRBV20-1 and TRBJ2-2; weak D call: TRBD1 (6 bases). There are 13 residues in the CDR3. The germline V gene encodes CDR1 DFQATT and CDR2 SNEGSKA (reference sequence). V lost 5 bases to trimming and J lost 1 base, with 8 bases between them. The chain's CDR3 is CSALTGNTGELFF. For the CDR3, the DNA is TGCAGTGCTTTGACAGGGAACACCGGGGAGCTGTTTTTT.

This clonotype was picked up a small number of times. V gene TRBV2 combines with J gene TRBJ1-6, with TRBD1 as a possible D gene (5 bases). Looked up from germline, CDR1 is SNHLY and CDR2 is FYNNEI. This CDR3 is built from 12 residues. The V end lost 8 bases, the J end lost 7 bases, and 9 bases lay between the germline ends. CDR3 protein: CASERDNSPLHF. CDR3 DNA: TGTGCCAGCGAGAGGGACAATTCACCCCTCCACTTT.

The chain recombines TRBV10-3 with TRBJ2-2; D is ambiguous. CDR3 length: 12 amino acids. Deletions cut 7 bases from V and 2 bases from J, with 5 bases between. Germline V gene data show CDR1 as ENHRY and CDR2 as SYGVKD. The CDR3 DNA follows: TGTGCCATCACAAGAAACACCGGGGAGCTGTTTTTT. Protein: CAITRNTGELFF.

This clonotype was seen a handful of times. This chain uses TRBV7-9 with TRBJ1-2, with 9 bases lining up with TRBD1. V lost 5 bases and J lost 7; bases outside the gene matches: 5. The germline V gene encodes CDR1 SEHNR and CDR2 FQNEAQ (reference sequence). The CDR3 has 13 residues. The CDR3 sequence: CASSGTGKAGYTF. The CDR3 coding sequence is TGTGCCAGCAGCGGGACAGGGAAAGCTGGCTACACCTTC.

V usage is TRBV20-1 and J usage is TRBJ1-2, with D maybe TRBD1 (6 bases). This CDR3 contains 13 residues. Trimming removed 6 bases at V and 4 bases at J, with 15 bases between. The germline CDR1 and CDR2 sequences are DFQATT and SNEGSKA (reference sequence). CDR3 coding DNA: TGCAGTGCCCGAGGACAGAGCCGCTATGGCTACACCTTC. Translating it yields CSARGQSRYGYTF.

This clonotype was seen a handful of times. The chain recombines TRBV25-1 with TRBJ2-3, with D possibly called TRBD1 or TRBD2 (5 bases each). Germline assignment: CDR1 MGHDK and CDR2 SYGVNS. The CDR3 is made up of 16 amino acids. The V and J ends lost 0 bases and 1 base respectively, with 11 bases between them. CDR3 region: CASSEYRGVGTDTQYF. The CDR3 nucleotides are TGTGCCAGCAGTGAATACCGGGGCGTCGGCACAGATACGCAGTATTTT.

This clonotype was observed many times. The gene calls are TRBV12-3 or TRBV12-4 and TRBJ2-7; TRBD1 agrees at 10 bases. With V trimmed by 6 bases and J by 3 bases, 17 bases remained unmatched. The CDR3 has 18 amino acids. CDR3 nucleotide sequence: TGTGCCAGCAGCCTCGCCGGGACAGGGGCTGCTATCTACTACGAGCAGTACTTC. Translating it yields CASSLAGTGAAIYYEQYF.

This clonotype has more than one count but fewer than ten. CDR3 sequence reads: CASSEPGGPHNEQFF. The DNA of the CDR3 is TGCGCCAGCAGTGAGCCGGGGGGGCCCCACAATGAGCAGTTCTTC. This rearrangement joins TRBV10-1 to TRBJ2-1, with 8 positions matching TRBD2. CDR1 and CDR2 (germline): WNHNN, SYGVQD (reference sequence). The V gene end was trimmed by 2 bases and the J gene end by 5 bases; junction bases not matched to a gene: 5. The CDR3 totals 15 residues.

This clonotype was recorded many times. V usage is TRBV12-3 or TRBV12-4 and J usage is TRBJ1-1; D remains unclear. This CDR3 contains 14 residues. V lost 1 base and J lost 10, with 16 bases in between. CDR3 amino acids: CASSLVPAVGVAFF. CDR3 DNA: TGTGCCAGCAGTTTAGTTCCGGCAGTTGGGGTAGCTTTCTTT.

The chain uses TRBV5-5 and TRBJ2-7, with 8 bases fitting TRBD1. Germline CDR1 SGHKS, CDR2 YYEKEE (reference sequence). The CDR3 sequence is 16 residues long. V lost 4 bases to trimming and J lost 1 base; unmatched junction nucleotides: 10. As DNA, the CDR3 is TGTGCCAGCAGCCCCTACCCGACAGGGGCTTCCTACGAGCAGTACTTC. This sequence encodes CASSPYPTGASYEQYF.